The 9 T cell receptor beta chains below all came from one sample that was sequenced in a study of OX40 agonist ivuxolimab in advanced cancers. TCRdb's copy holds only in-frame clones and misses some; the assay was immunoSEQ multiplex PCR. The sample consists of 89,000 or so clones, about 89% of them appearing once. The specimen was CD4+ or CD8+ T cells sorted from blood, collected in a trial of the OX40 agonist ivuxolimab. The receptors were gathered from an adult with an advanced solid tumor such as melanoma, head and neck, liver or kidney cancer.

A note on this clone: A read error may account for a junction end that differs from germline. V is TRBV6-5 and J is TRBJ2-3; 7 bases are shared with TRBD2. The CDR3 extends over 14 amino acids. Germline CDR1 reads MNHEY; CDR2 reads SVGAGI. CDR3 protein: CAGSYAGEVNTQYF. CDR3 sequence (DNA): TGTGCCGGCAGTTACGCGGGAGAAGTGAATACGCAGTATTTT.

The chain joins TRBV30 to TRBJ2-3, with D perhaps TRBD2 (5 bases). The length of the CDR3 is 15 residues. Germline CDR1 and CDR2: GTSNPN and SVGIG (reference sequence). V lost 4 bases, J lost 2 bases, and 16 bases lay in between. The CDR3 bases are TGTGCCTGGATGGTCGGCGCGGGTCCCACAGATACGCAGTATTTT. Encoded protein: CAWMVGAGPTDTQYF.

V is TRBV4-3 and J is TRBJ2-1; D is uncertain. CDR1 is LGHNA, CDR2 YSLEER, per germline. V lost 3 bases to trimming and J lost 8 bases, with 8 bases between them. This CDR3 comprises 12 residues. The CDR3 sequence is CASSQYSDEQFF. The CDR3 nucleotides read TGCGCCAGCAGCCAGTACTCGGATGAGCAGTTCTTC.

The J gene is TRBJ2-1, the V gene TRBV4-1, with 8 bases identical to TRBD2. The germline gives CDR1 MGHRA, CDR2 YSYEKL. J was trimmed by 4 bases and V by 2 bases; bases with no gene match: 10. CDR3 size: 17 residues. The CDR3 DNA is TGCGCCAGCAGCCAACGAAATCGACTAGCGAGTTACAATGAGCAGTTCTTC. Encoded protein: CASSQRNRLASYNEQFF.

This clone has only one observation. V and J are TRBV4-3 and TRBJ2-1; maybe TRBD2 (6 bases). Trimming shortened V by 4 bases and J by 0 bases, and 10 bases separated the two germline ends. Germline V lookup: CDR1 LGHNA, CDR2 YSLEER. The CDR3 has 15 amino acids. The DNA for the CDR3 is TGCGCCAGCAGCCGGCACGGGGGCTCCTACAATGAGCAGTTCTTC. Translation: CASSRHGGSYNEQFF.

This sequence joins TRBV4-1 and TRBJ2-7; unclear D gene. The CDR3 is 14 residues long. Trimming took 4 bases from V and 6 from J, leaving 16 bases between them. Per germline, CDR1 MGHRA and CDR2 YSYEKL. The CDR3 spells CASSPRFVGSEQYV. CDR3 coding DNA: TGCGCCAGCAGCCCCCGTTTCGTGGGATCCGAGCAGTACGTC.

CDR3 sequence: CASSQDTGRGGVYEQYF. Here the CDR3 DNA reads TGCGCCAGCAGCCAAGATACCGGGAGAGGGGGTGTTTACGAGCAGTACTTC. This chain connects TRBV4-3 to TRBJ2-7, with D perhaps assigned TRBD1 or TRBD2 (6 bases each). V lost 0 bases to trimming and J lost 4 bases, with 19 bases between them. The CDR3 is made up of 17 amino acids. The germline gives CDR1 LGHNA, CDR2 YSLEER.

CDR3 sequence: CASGPTNFEQFF. The DNA of the CDR3 is TGTGCCAGCGGCCCGACTAATTTTGAGCAGTTCTTC. This sequence joins TRBV27 and TRBJ2-1, with TRBD2 as a possible D gene (5 bases). Trimming pared 8 bases from V and 9 bases from J, leaving 14 bases between. This CDR3 region has 12 residues. Germline-derived CDR1 and CDR2 are MNHEY and SMNVEV (reference sequence).

The chain is built from TRBV9 and TRBJ2-1; 11 nucleotides match TRBD2. The germline V gene has CDR1 SGDLS and CDR2 YYNGEE. J lost 8 bases, V lost 3 bases, and 7 bases had no gene match. The CDR3 is 15 residues long. The CDR3 DNA is TGTGCCAGCAGCGAGGGAACTAGCGGGAGCTATGAGCAGTTCTTC. Translation gives CASSEGTSGSYEQFF. Full variable domain (outside the CDR3, taken from reference TRBV9 and TRBJ2-1): DSGVTQTPKHLITATGQRVTLRCSPRSGDLSVYWYQQSLDQGLQFLIQYYNGEERAKGNILERFSAQQFPDLHSELNLSSLELGDSALYFCASSEGTSGSYEQFFGPGTRLTVL.